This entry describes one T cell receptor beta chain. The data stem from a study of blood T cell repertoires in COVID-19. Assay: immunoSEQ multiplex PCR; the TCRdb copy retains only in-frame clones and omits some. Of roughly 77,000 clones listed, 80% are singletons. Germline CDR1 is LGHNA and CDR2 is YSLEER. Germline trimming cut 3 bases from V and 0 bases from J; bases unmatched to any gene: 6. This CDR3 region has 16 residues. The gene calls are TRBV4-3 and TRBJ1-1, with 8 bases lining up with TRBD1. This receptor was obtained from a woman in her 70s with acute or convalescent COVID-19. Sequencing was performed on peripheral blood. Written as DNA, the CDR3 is TGCGCCAGCAGCCACCGCGACAGGGGATTGAACACTGAAGCTTTCTTT. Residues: CASSHRDRGLNTEAFF.